This TCR beta chain stems from a study of blood T cell repertoires in COVID-19. V lost 6 bases, J lost 1 base, and 12 bases lay in between. The germline CDR1 and CDR2 sequences are MNHEY and SVGAGI. This CDR3 is 14 amino acids long. Authors' data handling: Using reference gene primer amplification, nucleated cell counts were estimated. Sequenced by immunoSEQ multiplex PCR; TCRdb stores in-frame clones only, minus some. Clone size and V and J calls were adopted from that table, with D and trimming inferred from the DNA. Altogether a few hundred thousand clones are present, roughly 80% being singletons, with the ten largest covering around 4.5%.

The V call is TRBV6-5, the J call TRBJ1-2; D is unclear. The TCR was taken from a woman aged 50 to 65 with active or convalescent COVID-19. Sequenced material: peripheral blood. CDR3 amino acids: CASSRSRYNYGYTF. The CDR3 bases are TGTGCCAGCAGCCGGTCCCGTTATAACTATGGCTACACCTTC.